Detailed here is one TCR beta chain. These data belong to a study of cytomegalovirus exposure and HLA in healthy donors. Sequenced by immunoSEQ multiplex PCR; TCRdb stores in-frame clones only, minus some. This table has around 120,000 clones, roughly nine tenths appearing once. The donors belonged to the approximately 120-subject validation cohort, separate from the roughly 600-subject first cohort. The clonotype originates from a man aged 18 to 29 in good health and CMV-seropositive. Input material: PBMCs.

CDR3 sequence: CASSPNPVNTEAFF. CDR3 coding DNA: TGTGCCAGCAGTCCTAATCCCGTGAACACTGAAGCTTTCTTT. The chain is built from TRBV7-9 and TRBJ1-1; D not resolved. The CDR3 extends over 14 amino acids. The germline CDR1 and CDR2 sequences are SEHNR and FQNEAQ (reference sequence). Trimming took off 6 bases at V and 0 bases at J, with 11 bases between the two ends.